What follows describes a single T cell receptor beta chain. The data stem from a study of blood T cell repertoires in COVID-19. The wider study: Acute-phase and convalescent COVID-19 samples originated in the United States, Italy and Spain. The analysed material was cDNA or gDNA that came from T cells, B-cell-depleted T cells, or PBMCs.

Under the authors' procedure: Estimates of nucleated cell counts were drawn from the amplification of reference gene primers. The table came from immunoSEQ multiplex PCR; TCRdb's copy has only in-frame clones and leaves some out. The V and J calls and clone size are taken from that table; D and trimming were inferred from the DNA. In the table there are 150,000 to 200,000 clones, 79% of which are singletons. From germline, CDR1 is ENHRY and CDR2 SYGVKD. This CDR3 comprises 18 residues. V was shortened by 3 bases and J by 4 bases, with 22 bases between the two germline ends. During active infection, Seattle patients enrolled and were then monitored through disease.

The rearrangement uses TRBV10-3 and TRBJ1-3; a weak D match, TRBD1 (5 bases). Sample: peripheral blood. The TCR sequence derives from a woman aged 40 to 50 with COVID-19, enrolled during active disease. The DNA of the CDR3 is TGTGCCATCAGTGACGTTGTGGCAGGCCCAGGGCGGGGAAACACCATATATTTT. It translates to CAISDVVAGPGRGNTIYF.